The entry below describes one TCR beta chain. Original processing methods: Reference gene primer amplification yielded estimated nucleated cell counts. The data were produced by immunoSEQ multiplex PCR, yet TCRdb's version contains in-frame clones alone and is incomplete. The V and J calls and clone size are taken from that table; D and trimming were inferred from the DNA. The sample shows 200,000 to 250,000 clones, over 75% of them seen only once. Study members were between about 18 and 100 years old and lived in fewer than 30 US regions. The data belong to a study of blood T cell repertoires in COVID-19. Whole-study context: T cells, B-cell-depleted T cells, or PBMCs supplied cDNA or gDNA.

Material for sequencing was PBMCs or T cells enriched from blood (not recorded which). This clonotype was obtained from a man in his forties or fifties who had recovered from COVID-19.

In nucleotides, the CDR3 is TGTGCCAGCAGCCAAGTGGGACTAGCGGGCTACAATGAGCAGTTCTTC. It specifies CASSQVGLAGYNEQFF. This chain links TRBV3-1 (or the pseudogene TRBV3-2) with TRBJ2-1, with 12 nucleotides matching TRBD2. CDR1 and CDR2 from the germline V gene are LGHDT and YNNKEL (reference sequence). The length of the CDR3 is 16 residues. Unmatched junction bases numbered 1, after V lost 1 base and J lost 3 bases.